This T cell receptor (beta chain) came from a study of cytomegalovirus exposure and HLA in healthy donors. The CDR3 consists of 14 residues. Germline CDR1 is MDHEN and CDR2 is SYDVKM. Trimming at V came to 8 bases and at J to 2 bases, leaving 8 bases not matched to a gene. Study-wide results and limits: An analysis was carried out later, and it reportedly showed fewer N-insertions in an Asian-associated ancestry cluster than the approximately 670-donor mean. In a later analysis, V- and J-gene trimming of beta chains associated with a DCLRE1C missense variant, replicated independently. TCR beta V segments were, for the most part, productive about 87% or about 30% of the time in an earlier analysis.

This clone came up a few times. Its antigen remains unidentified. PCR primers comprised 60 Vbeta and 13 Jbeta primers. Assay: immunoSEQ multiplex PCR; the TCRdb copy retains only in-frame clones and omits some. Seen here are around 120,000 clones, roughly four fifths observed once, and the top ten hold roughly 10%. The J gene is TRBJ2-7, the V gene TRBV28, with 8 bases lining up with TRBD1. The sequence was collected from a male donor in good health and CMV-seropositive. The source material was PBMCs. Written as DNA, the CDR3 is TGTGCCAGCTATGGGACAGGTCCAGCCTACGAGCAGTACTTC. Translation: CASYGTGPAYEQYF.